Many counts were recorded for the clone carrying this T cell receptor (beta chain). Its antigen is not identified. The primer mix had 60 Vbeta and 13 Jbeta primers. Sequencing used immunoSEQ multiplex PCR; TCRdb keeps in-frame clones, though not all of them. The sample includes about 160,000 clones, roughly 73% of them seen just once. The data were obtained in a study of cytomegalovirus exposure and HLA in healthy donors. Overall study context: There were 85 million or so unique TCRs (from HLA-typed donors) in an early data release.

General observations from the study: Reported findings show TCR beta sequences accurately forecast HLA-A and HLA-B alleles in most subjects.

The CDR3 extends over 15 amino acids. The germline V gene has CDR1 SGHVS and CDR2 FNYEAQ. Trimming stripped 5 bases from V and 1 base from J, with 12 bases between. Sequencing was carried out using PBMCs. The V and J genes are TRBV7-6 and TRBJ2-1; D is perhaps TRBD2 (5 bases). This sequence originates from a woman aged 18-29 years in good health and CMV-seronegative. CDR3 loop: CASSPYSASYNEQFF. CDR3 in DNA: TGTGCCAGCAGCCCGTATAGCGCATCCTACAATGAGCAGTTCTTC.